This is a list of T cell receptor beta chains from one sample in a study of T-cell reconstitution after alpha-beta-depleted transplantation in children. TCRdb reprocessed the PCR reads with MiXCR, giving one entry per CDR3 protein. The data show around 670,000 distinct CDR3 sequences, with around 14% seen just once and 0.79% held by the top ten. The sequenced sample was PBMCs, obtained before TCRalphabeta/CD19-depleted stem cell transplant. All receptors come from a girl aged 2-10 years with congenital amegakaryocytic thrombocytopenia, due to receive a stem cell transplant. Each CDR3 is given with its conserved first and last residue. Each record gives: CDR3 DNA, CDR3 protein, D gene, clone size, V gene, J gene. The D gene is left open where the match is weak. Part of the rows lack a size; the others show once, few, many or a class for expanded clones.

CDR3nt: TGTGCCAGCAGCTCCCCCTTTCAGGCTAGCGGGAGGACCGGGGAGCTGTTTTTT
CDR3aa: CASSSPFQASGRTGELFF
d_gene: TRBD2
abundance: -
v_gene: TRBV11-2
j_gene: TRBJ2-2

CDR3nt: TGTGCCAGCAGACGGACAGCCACCGGGGAGCTGTTTTTT
CDR3aa: CASRRTATGELFF
d_gene: -
abundance: few
v_gene: TRBV5-7
j_gene: TRBJ2-2

CDR3nt: TGTGCCAGCAGCTTAGAGAACAGGCAAGAGACCCAGTACTTC
CDR3aa: CASSLENRQETQYF
d_gene: -
abundance: few
v_gene: TRBV7-9
j_gene: TRBJ2-5

CDR3nt: TGCAGTGCCAGTATAGCCAATAGCAATCAGCCCCAGCATTTT
CDR3aa: CSASIANSNQPQHF
d_gene: -
abundance: -
v_gene: TRBV20-1
j_gene: TRBJ1-5

CDR3nt: TGCAGTGCTTCTGGGGGTGGTTTTGGGAGCTATACGCAGTATTTT
CDR3aa: CSASGGGFGSYTQYF
d_gene: -
abundance: many
v_gene: TRBV20-1
j_gene: TRBJ2-3

CDR3nt: TGCAGTGCCGCGTCCGGGTTCTCCTACGAGCAGTACTTC
CDR3aa: CSAASGFSYEQYF
d_gene: -
abundance: -
v_gene: TRBV20-1
j_gene: TRBJ2-7

CDR3nt: TGCGCCAGCAGCTTGGTGGAGGCCTACGAGCAGTACTTC
CDR3aa: CASSLVEAYEQYF
d_gene: -
abundance: few
v_gene: TRBV5-1
j_gene: TRBJ2-7

CDR3nt: TGTGCCAGCAGCTTGGGACAGAATACCTACGAGCAGTACTTC
CDR3aa: CASSLGQNTYEQYF
d_gene: TRBD1
abundance: few
v_gene: TRBV7-9
j_gene: TRBJ2-7

CDR3nt: TGTGCCAGCAGTTACAGCAGGGGCGGCACCGGGGAGCTGTTTTTT
CDR3aa: CASSYSRGGTGELFF
d_gene: -
abundance: few
v_gene: TRBV6-2/TRBV6-3
j_gene: TRBJ2-2

CDR3nt: TGCAGTGCTAGAGATCCGCAGGGGGAGAACCCGAACACCGGGGAGCTGTTTTTT
CDR3aa: CSARDPQGENPNTGELFF
d_gene: TRBD1
abundance: few
v_gene: TRBV20-1
j_gene: TRBJ2-2

CDR3nt: TGCGCCAGCAGCTTGCCCCTAGCGGCTAGTGGCACAGATACGCAGTATTTT
CDR3aa: CASSLPLAASGTDTQYF
d_gene: TRBD2
abundance: many
v_gene: TRBV5-1
j_gene: TRBJ2-3

CDR3nt: TGTGCCAGCAGTTACACGGGACTAGCGGGAGGGTACGAGCAGTACTTC
CDR3aa: CASSYTGLAGGYEQYF
d_gene: TRBD2
abundance: many
v_gene: TRBV6-5
j_gene: TRBJ2-7

CDR3nt: TGTGCCAGCAGATCAGGACTGGTGAACTACGAGCAGTACTTC
CDR3aa: CASRSGLVNYEQYF
d_gene: -
abundance: many
v_gene: TRBV6-5
j_gene: TRBJ2-7